The 21 T cell receptor beta chains in this list originate from one sample, sequenced in a study of blood T cells in healthy people across ages (dated by TCRdb to the mid-2010s). Library generation was performed with 5' RACE. Sequencer: Illumina HiSeq 2500. A second about 6 to 11 cycle PCR used a sample-barcoded 5' primer and a J-beta primer mix. The public reads were reanalyzed by TCRdb: fastp trimming at Q25, MiXCR alignment, in-frame beta chains only. A single entry per CDR3 protein holds the most common genes and DNA from its merged rows. In all, the sample holds 1.5 million or so distinct CDR3 sequences, and approximately 38% of those were seen once. The top ten clones comprise roughly 8.2% of the sample. Input material: blood. The receptors derive from a woman under 30 in good health.

The J gene is TRBJ2-1, the V gene TRBV4-1; D not certain. Trimming shortened V by 0 bases and J by 5 bases, and 17 bases separated the two germline ends. Germline-derived CDR1 and CDR2 are MGHRA and YSYEKL. The CDR3 is made up of 17 amino acids. The CDR3 loop reads CASSQDSHQFRNNEQFF. CDR3 nucleotides: TGCGCCAGCAGCCAAGATAGTCACCAATTCAGGAACAATGAGCAGTTCTTC.

This clonotype was picked up many times. The genes are TRBV10-3 and TRBJ2-3; D not resolved. The CDR3 is made up of 16 amino acids. V lost 2 bases and J 4 bases, leaving 16 bases between the germline ends. Per germline, CDR1 ENHRY and CDR2 SYGVKD. In nucleotides, the CDR3 is TGTGCCATCAGTGAGGACCCCACAGCCGCGCCAGATACGCAGTATTTT. This translates into CAISEDPTAAPDTQYF.

This clonotype has at least ten counts. The chain has TRBV12-3 or TRBV12-4 and TRBJ2-3; D uncertain. This CDR3 has 12 amino acids. Trimming stripped 6 bases from V and 4 bases from J, with 8 bases between. For the CDR3, the DNA is TGTGCCAGCAGAATTGGGGCAGATACGCAGTATTTT. Amino acid sequence: CASRIGADTQYF.

This clonotype was counted only a few times. The chain links TRBV9 to TRBJ2-7; possible D gene TRBD1, 6 bases. The CDR3 length is 15 residues. V was clipped by 0 bases and J by 4 bases, with 14 bases between them. The germline V gene encodes CDR1 SGDLS and CDR2 YYNGEE. This CDR3 reads CASSVATGPMYEQYF. CDR3 bases: TGTGCCAGCAGCGTAGCGACAGGACCCATGTACGAGCAGTACTTC.

About this clonotype itself: A clone one base away is much larger, so this may be a read error. V usage is TRBV20-1 and J usage is TRBJ1-2; weak D call: TRBD1 (6 bases). CDR3 length equals 12 residues. Germline CDR1 DFQATT, CDR2 SNEGSKA (reference sequence). CDR3 amino acids: CGAREQGGGYTF. In nucleotides, the CDR3 is TGCGGTGCTAGAGAACAGGGAGGTGGCTACACCTTC.

This clonotype has only a few counts. The rearrangement joins TRBV4-2 to TRBJ1-5; 7 nucleotides align to TRBD1. The junction had 10 bases not matched to a gene; V was cut back by 2 bases and J by 6 bases. This CDR3 is built from 16 residues. Germline V gene data show CDR1 as LGHNA and CDR2 as YNFKEQ. CDR3 DNA: TGTGCCAGCAGCCAAATTGACAGGGTGGGCGGTCAGCCCCAGCATTTT. This codes for CASSQIDRVGGQPQHF.

The rearrangement uses TRBV2 and TRBJ1-2; the match to TRBD1 covers 7 bases. Germline CDR1 and CDR2: SNHLY and FYNNEI. The CDR3 is 15 residues long. V lost 1 base and J lost 1; bases outside the gene matches: 3. The CDR3 DNA is TGTGCCAGCAGTGAAGGGCAGGGGGATAACTATGGCTACACCTTC. Encoded protein: CASSEGQGDNYGYTF.

This clonotype was seen a handful of times. The V gene is TRBV5-4, the J gene TRBJ2-1, with TRBD1 as a possible D gene (6 bases). V was pared by 4 bases and J by 10 bases, with 24 bases between. The germline V gene encodes CDR1 SGHNT and CDR2 YYREEE (reference sequence). The CDR3 sequence is 16 residues long. The CDR3 DNA follows: TGTGCCAGCAGCATTCCTCTAGGGGGACGTCTCCAGGAGCAGTTCTTC. Its translation: CASSIPLGGRLQEQFF.

The genes are TRBV20-1 and TRBJ2-7; 9 positions match TRBD2. CDR3 size: 16 residues. With 0 bases clipped from V and 7 bases from J, the junction kept 13 bases outside the gene matches. Germline V gene lookup returns CDR1 DFQATT and CDR2 SNEGSKA (reference sequence). The CDR3 reads CSAREELAGARGEQYF. The CDR3 DNA is TGCAGTGCTAGAGAGGAACTAGCGGGCGCCAGGGGTGAGCAGTACTTC.

In its sample, this clonotype was seen a few times. This sequence joins TRBV5-1 and TRBJ2-3; a possible D gene is TRBD2 (7 bases). Germline-derived CDR1 and CDR2 are SGHRS and YFSETQ. Between the trimmed V and J ends, which lost 8 bases and 2 bases, there was a span of 15 bases. This CDR3 is built from 14 residues. The CDR3 loop reads CASRGAEVTDTQYF. CDR3 bases: TGCGCCAGTCGGGGGGCGGAGGTCACAGATACGCAGTATTTT. Full variable domain (rest looked up from reference TRBV5-1 and TRBJ2-3): KAGVTQTPRYLIKTRGQQVTLSCSPISGHRSVSWYQQTPGQGLQFLFEYFSETQRNKGNFPGRFSGRQFSNSRSEMNVSTLELGDSALYLCASRGAEVTDTQYFGPGTRLTVL.

The V call is TRBV29-1, the J call TRBJ1-2, with D perhaps matching TRBD1 (6 bases). Germline V CDR1 and CDR2: SQVTM, ANQGSEA. The V and J ends lost 5 bases and 4 bases respectively, with 20 bases between them. CDR3 length equals 15 residues. This CDR3 reads CSVLGHRHWVYGYTF. CDR3 sequence (DNA): TGCAGCGTTTTGGGACACCGACATTGGGTCTATGGCTACACCTTC.

V is TRBV7-2 and J is TRBJ2-5; 8 positions match TRBD2. The germline V gene encodes CDR1 SGHTA and CDR2 FQGNSA. V shed 1 base, J shed 11 bases, and the junction held 15 bases outside the gene matches. The CDR3 loop spans 16 amino acids. The CDR3 reads CASSLGEAGAYNEQYF. The CDR3 nucleotides read TGTGCCAGCAGCTTAGGGGAAGCGGGAGCTTACAATGAGCAGTACTTC. Based on the CDR3 plus reference TRBV7-2 and TRBJ2-5, the full variable domain is GAGVSQSPSNKVTEKGKDVELRCDPISGHTALYWYRQSLGQGLEFLIYFQGNSAPDKSGLPSDRFSAERTGGSVSTLTIQRTQQEDSAVYLCASSLGEAGAYNEQYFGPGTRLLVL.

The chain recombines TRBV7-2 with TRBJ2-3, with 11 positions matching TRBD2. Trimming took 9 bases from V and 5 from J; bases not matched to a gene: 7. CDR1 SGHTA and CDR2 FQGNSA come from the germline V gene. The CDR3 covers 14 residues. The CDR3 DNA sequence: TGTGCCAGTCGTAGCGGGAGGGCCAGAGATACGCAGTATTTT. As protein: CASRSGRARDTQYF.

The rearrangement uses TRBV20-1 and TRBJ1-2; D remains ambiguous. V dropped 4 bases and J dropped 4 bases, with 13 bases sitting between them. The CDR3 is made up of 13 amino acids. Germline assignment: CDR1 DFQATT and CDR2 SNEGSKA (reference sequence). The CDR3 is CSATAVESYGYTF. The DNA of the CDR3 is TGCAGTGCTACGGCAGTGGAGTCCTATGGCTACACCTTC.

The genes are TRBV15 and TRBJ2-1, with D perhaps matching TRBD2 (5 bases). The germline V and J ends were trimmed by 4 bases and 1 base, with 11 bases remaining between them. The CDR3 totals 15 residues. Germline V gives CDR1 LNHNV, CDR2 YYDKDF (reference sequence). CDR3 in amino acids: CATSKLAGSYNEQFF. The CDR3 coding sequence is TGTGCCACCAGCAAACTCGCGGGTTCCTACAATGAGCAGTTCTTC.

The count of this clonotype is one. A single base separates this from a much larger clone, so it may be a read error. The chain combines TRBV20-1 with TRBJ2-1; 12 bases agree with TRBD2. With V trimmed by 2 bases and J by 4 bases, 6 bases remained unmatched. CDR3 length equals 16 residues. Germline CDR1 and CDR2: DFQATT and SNEGSKA (reference sequence). CDR3 sequence: CSARPGGTSGYNEQFF. In DNA, the CDR3 is TGCAGTGCTAGACCTGGGGGGACTAGCGGGTACAATGAGCAGTTCTTC.

This clonotype was counted between two and nine times. The genes are TRBV24-1 and TRBJ2-3; weak D call: TRBD2 (5 bases). This CDR3 has 13 residues. Deletions cut 10 bases from V and 0 bases from J, with 10 bases between. Per the germline V gene, CDR1 is KGHDR and CDR2 is SFDVKD. CDR3 region: CATGDSSTDTQYF. In DNA form, the CDR3 reads TGTGCCACGGGAGATTCTAGCACAGATACGCAGTATTTT.

V is TRBV4-2 and J is TRBJ1-2; 7 bases line up with TRBD1. Germline V gene sequence: CDR1 LGHNA, CDR2 YNFKEQ. The V segment lost 10 bases and the J segment 3 bases; nucleotides outside the gene matches: 5. This CDR3 spans 12 amino acids. This CDR3 reads CATSTGDYGYTF. The CDR3 DNA follows: TGTGCCACCTCTACAGGGGACTATGGCTACACCTTC.

This sequence joins TRBV2 and TRBJ2-1; tentatively, D is TRBD1 (6 bases). Germline lookup yields CDR1 SNHLY and CDR2 FYNNEI. V was trimmed by 2 bases and J by 9 bases, leaving 11 bases between them. This CDR3 region has 13 residues. CDR3 nucleotides: TGTGCCAGCAGTGAAAACAGGGTTGGTGAGCAGTTCTTC. Residues: CASSENRVGEQFF.

The V and J genes are TRBV2 and TRBJ1-2; D is uncertain. Germline CDR1 is SNHLY and CDR2 is FYNNEI. V gave up 5 bases and J gave up 8 bases, with 12 bases separating them. The CDR3 is made up of 12 amino acids. The CDR3 reads CASSKEGNGYTF. The DNA for the CDR3 is TGTGCCAGCAGTAAAGAAGGGAACGGCTACACCTTC. Full variable domain (outside the CDR3, taken from reference TRBV2 and TRBJ1-2): EPEVTQTPSHQVTQMGQEVILRCVPISNHLYFYWYRQILGQKVEFLVSFYNNEISEKSEIFDDQFSVERPDGSNFTLKIRSTKLEDSAMYFCASSKEGNGYTFGSGTRLTVV.

The V gene is TRBV7-2, the J gene TRBJ2-7; tentatively, D is TRBD2 (5 bases). The CDR3 covers 18 residues. The germline V and J ends were trimmed by 5 bases and 0 bases, with 23 bases remaining between them. Germline CDR1 and CDR2: SGHTA and FQGNSA. The DNA of the CDR3 is TGTGCCAGCAGCATCCTCCGGACCGAACCGGGATCCTCCTACGAGCAGTACTTC. Its protein product is CASSILRTEPGSSYEQYF.